A selection of T cell receptor beta chains follows, all from one sample in a study of T cells in localized non-small cell lung cancer. This table comes from immunoSEQ multiplex PCR, and its TCRdb copy is limited to in-frame clones, with some not included. The sample lists several thousand clones, about 29% occurring once. The material was lung tumor tissue, obtained before any cancer treatment. These receptors came from a man between 40 and 75 years old with stage I lung adenocarcinoma. Each CDR3 is given without its conserved first and last residue. Fields, in order: J gene, V gene, CDR3 protein.

TRBJ2-7,TRBV10-2,ASSEGLGREQY
TRBJ2-1,TRBV15,ATSRGAQGRSDEQF
TRBJ2-1,TRBV11-3,ASRQGRYSSYNEQF
TRBJ1-1,TRBV18,ASSPSGYTEAF
TRBJ1-1,TRBV19,ASSIGYTEAF
TRBJ2-7,TRBV11-3,ASSTGRTSYEQY
TRBJ2-5,TRBV11-3,ASSSRLFQETQY
TRBJ2-7,TRBV6-8,ASSPPGLAYEQY
TRBJ2-3,TRBV11-3,ASSLWGAGPDTQY
TRBJ2-5,TRBV11-3,ASSMGQGAETQY
TRBJ2-7,TRBV28,ASSAQGGSAYEQY
TRBJ2-3,TRBV6-8,ASSRGGLAGASTDTQY
TRBJ1-1,TRBV5-1,ASSVAGDGRTEAF
TRBJ2-7,TRBV19,ASSSGPYEQY
TRBJ1-5,TRBV18,ASSPDRAQPQH
TRBJ2-5,TRBV11-3,ASSPDRGLETQY
TRBJ1-1,TRBV11-3,ASSSNQGETEAF
TRBJ1-1,TRBV19,ASSMLTSGQAF
TRBJ2-2,TRBV6-8,ASSGGEGAGELF
TRBJ2-7,TRBV6-8,ASRHRLAGEKSYEQY
TRBJ1-5,TRBV9,ASSGRGEVYSNQPQH
TRBJ1-5,TRBV28,ASSPSLSGNQPQH
TRBJ2-3,TRBV5-1,ASSWGQGTDTQY
TRBJ1-1,TRBV7-2,ASTFQGYTEAF
TRBJ1-1,TRBV19,ASSSGFSGTEAF
TRBJ1-1,TRBV18,ASSQLPTEAF
TRBJ2-3,TRBV11-3,ASSLFLEVEGADTQY
TRBJ2-1,TRBV10-2,ASSELTGVQTSGRRHEQF
TRBJ2-1,TRBV7-2,ASSLYGGSEQF
TRBJ2-2,TRBV11-3,ASSDDGTGNTGELF
TRBJ2-4,TRBV19,ASSISGQNIQY
TRBJ1-1,TRBV6-8,ASSVSLQGAAF
TRBJ2-7,TRBV6-7,ATSGSYEQY
TRBJ1-2,TRBV19,ASSPGGTATNYGYT